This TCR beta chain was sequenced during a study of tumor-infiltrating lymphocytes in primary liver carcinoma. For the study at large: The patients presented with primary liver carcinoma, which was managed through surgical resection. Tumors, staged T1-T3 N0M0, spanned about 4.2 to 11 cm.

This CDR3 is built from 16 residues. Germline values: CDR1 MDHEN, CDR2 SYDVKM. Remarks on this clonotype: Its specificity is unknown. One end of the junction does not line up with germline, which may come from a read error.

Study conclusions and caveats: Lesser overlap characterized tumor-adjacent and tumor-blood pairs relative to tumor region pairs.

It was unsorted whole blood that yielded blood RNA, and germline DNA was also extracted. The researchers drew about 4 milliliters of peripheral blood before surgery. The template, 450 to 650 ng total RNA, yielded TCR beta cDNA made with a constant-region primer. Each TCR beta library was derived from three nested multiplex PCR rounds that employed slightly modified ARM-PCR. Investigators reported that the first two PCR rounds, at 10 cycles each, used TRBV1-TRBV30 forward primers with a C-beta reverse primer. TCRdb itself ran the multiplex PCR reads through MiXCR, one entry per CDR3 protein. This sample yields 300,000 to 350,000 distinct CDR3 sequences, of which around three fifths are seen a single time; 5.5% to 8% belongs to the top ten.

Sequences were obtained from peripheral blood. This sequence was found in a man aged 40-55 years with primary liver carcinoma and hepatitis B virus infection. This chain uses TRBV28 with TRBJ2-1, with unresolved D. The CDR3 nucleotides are TGTGACAGCAGTTTATTATCTAGGAGCTCCTACAATGAGCAGTTCTTC. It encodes CDSSLLSRSSYNEQFF.